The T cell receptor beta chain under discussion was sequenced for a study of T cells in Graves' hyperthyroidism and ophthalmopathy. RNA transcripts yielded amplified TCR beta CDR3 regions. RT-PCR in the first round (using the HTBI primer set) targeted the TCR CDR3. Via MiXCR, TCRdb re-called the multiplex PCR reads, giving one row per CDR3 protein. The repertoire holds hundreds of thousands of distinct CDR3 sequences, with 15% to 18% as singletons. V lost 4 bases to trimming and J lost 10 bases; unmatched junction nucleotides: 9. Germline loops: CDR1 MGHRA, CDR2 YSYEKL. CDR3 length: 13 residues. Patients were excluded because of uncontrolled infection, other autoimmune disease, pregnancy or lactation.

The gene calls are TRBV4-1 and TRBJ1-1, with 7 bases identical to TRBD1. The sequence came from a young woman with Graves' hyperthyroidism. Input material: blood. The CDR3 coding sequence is TGCGCCAGCAGCCCCCGAAGACAGGGACCAGCTTTCTTT. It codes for CASSPRRQGPAFF.